The table lists the clone carrying this T cell receptor (beta chain) with a few counts. No antigen is known for it. The germline gives CDR1 GTSNPN, CDR2 SVGIG (reference sequence). The CDR3 runs 14 residues. V lost 4 bases, J lost 2 bases, and 15 bases lay in between. Each CDR3 protein is one row after TCRdb ran MiXCR on the 5' RACE reads. The table has tens of thousands of distinct CDR3 sequences, approximately 14% seen once. This entry comes from a study of early T cells in non-severe SARS-CoV-2 infection. Study results and caveats: Lookups in VDJdb leaned toward anti-spike CD8 responses and missed private and CD4 specificities.

The rearrangement uses TRBV30 and TRBJ2-7; D unresolved. The TCR was taken from an adult who was a healthcare worker with PCR-confirmed SARS-CoV-2 infection or an uninfected control (not recorded which). The sample taken for sequencing was whole blood. Here the CDR3 reads CAWIPSLLPYEQYF. The CDR3 DNA sequence: TGTGCCTGGATCCCCTCCCTTCTCCCCTACGAGCAGTACTTC. The complete variable domain, with remaining parts taken from reference TRBV30 and TRBJ2-7, reads SQTIHQWPATLVQPVGSPLSLECTVEGTSNPNLYWYRQAAGRGLQLLFYSVGIGQISSEVPQNLSASRPQDRQFILSSKKLLLSDSGFYLCAWIPSLLPYEQYFGPGTRLTVT.